A selection of T cell receptor beta chains follows, all from one sample in a study of blood T cell repertoires in COVID-19. Repertoires were generated with immunoSEQ multiplex PCR, while TCRdb's copy carries only in-frame clones and drops some. Of 110,000 to 150,000 clones listed, around 89% are singletons. The sample comprised peripheral blood. The receptors here all came from a woman in her fifties or sixties with active COVID-19. Each CDR3 is given without its conserved first and last residue.

v_gene	j_gene	CDR3aa
TRBV24-1	TRBJ2-1	ATSDLRQGGYNEQF
TRBV19	TRBJ1-5	ASLAGSTGGPNQPQH
TRBV2	TRBJ2-7	ASSGGQGAYEQY
TRBV3-1/TRBV3-2	TRBJ1-3	ASSQPTGPSSGNTIY
TRBV15	TRBJ2-1	ATSRVGTSGSNEQF
TRBV19	TRBJ2-1	ASRDYPYNEQF
TRBV6-1	TRBJ1-1	ASSEHRTGVTEAF
TRBV9	TRBJ2-1	ASSVAPGISYNEQF
TRBV6-2/TRBV6-3	TRBJ2-1	ASSYPLTDSSYNEQF
TRBV18	TRBJ1-1	ASSPDRGITEAF
TRBV10-2	TRBJ2-7	ASSESGSWAYEQY
TRBV7-9	TRBJ1-2	ASSLVGSHGYT
TRBV25-1	TRBJ2-7	ASSDLAGGSEQY
TRBV5-8	TRBJ2-2	ASSLEAVASGRPGELF
TRBV18	TRBJ2-2	ASSPVTSGRSGGELF
TRBV10-3	TRBJ2-7	ATSGAAAYEQY
TRBV4-1	TRBJ2-2	ASSLTEGEKLF
TRBV7-2	TRBJ2-6	ASSLGWRPSGANVLT
TRBV9	TRBJ2-1	ASSRSTNNEQF
TRBV2	TRBJ2-7	ASSVGGFLDEQY
TRBV28	TRBJ1-4	ASSLFGEKLF
TRBV5-4	TRBJ2-3	ASSPGLAGGDTQY
TRBV2	TRBJ2-7	ASSAHPFSQGEQY
TRBV7-2	TRBJ2-2	ASSTGGVGGELF
TRBV5-1	TRBJ1-1	ASSPSGSGTEAF
TRBV7-2	TRBJ1-2	ASSPYSYGYT
TRBV28	TRBJ1-1	ASETTGSGTEAF
TRBV6-1	TRBJ1-6	ASSEPDSYNSPLH
TRBV18	TRBJ2-1	ASSWNADEQF
TRBV30	TRBJ2-7	AWSGTVTSGRSYEQY
TRBV18	TRBJ2-7	ASSPGLSYEQY
TRBV5-1	TRBJ2-7	ASSRTSNYEQY
TRBV2	TRBJ2-7	ASSGFEQVYEQY
TRBV5-4	TRBJ1-6	ASSLVSPGQGLSNSPLH
TRBV6-2/TRBV6-3	TRBJ2-1	ASSYGGLYYNEQF
TRBV3-1/TRBV3-2	TRBJ2-7	ASSQGGLASLGVSEQY
TRBV7-2	TRBJ2-7	ASSLGRSVYEQY
TRBV20-1	TRBJ2-3	SASPGLGDTQY
TRBV28	TRBJ1-5	ASSRGGTGGNQPQH
TRBV5-1	TRBJ2-7	ASSDRRVAGGIFGYEQY
TRBV4-1	TRBJ2-7	ASSQGQGDTYEQY
TRBV15	TRBJ2-1	ATSRSTGDEQF
TRBV7-9	TRBJ1-4	ASSPGTAEKLF
TRBV28	TRBJ2-3	ASSSPRTGGSHTQY
TRBV9	TRBJ2-5	ASSVGSGRVETQY
TRBV15	TRBJ1-5	ATSPGHSNQPQH
TRBV18	TRBJ2-3	ASSPAGGRADTQY
TRBV4-3	TRBJ2-3	ASSGASGLRTDTQY
TRBV5-1	TRBJ2-3	ASSYRAADTQY
TRBV2	TRBJ2-3	ASSEALLDRDTQY
TRBV5-1	TRBJ1-3	ASSLAGEGNTIY
TRBV19	TRBJ1-1	ASSQGIRTEAF